This entry concerns a single T cell receptor beta chain. V was clipped by 4 bases and J by 6 bases, with 16 bases between them. Germline-derived CDR1 and CDR2 are SGHDN and FVKESK. The CDR3 totals 15 residues. Produced via immunoSEQ multiplex PCR; TCRdb's table is partial and in-frame only. This sample has 2,000 to 2,500 clones, with approximately 26% found just once. The sample comes from a study of sequential checkpoint blockade in melanoma. Across the whole study: Patients were randomized 1:1 to nivolumab-then-ipilimumab or ipilimumab-then-nivolumab first-line. TCRbeta immunosequencing was performed on DNA from approximately 93 pretreatment melanoma tumor samples. Under 25 patients had matched tumor biopsies before treatment and at week 13 after nivolumab or ipilimumab alone.

Regarding treatment: randomized to nivolumab then ipilimumab (arm A) or the reverse (arm B). The TCR was taken from a human donor with melanoma. Sequencing was performed on tumor tissue (inferred from file names), taken from a patient given nivolumab and ipilimumab in sequence. The chain couples TRBV14 to TRBJ2-1, with D maybe TRBD2 (6 bases). The CDR3 here is CASSPFPAGPNEQFF. In DNA form, the CDR3 reads TGTGCCAGCAGCCCTTTCCCCGCGGGGCCCAATGAGCAGTTCTTC.